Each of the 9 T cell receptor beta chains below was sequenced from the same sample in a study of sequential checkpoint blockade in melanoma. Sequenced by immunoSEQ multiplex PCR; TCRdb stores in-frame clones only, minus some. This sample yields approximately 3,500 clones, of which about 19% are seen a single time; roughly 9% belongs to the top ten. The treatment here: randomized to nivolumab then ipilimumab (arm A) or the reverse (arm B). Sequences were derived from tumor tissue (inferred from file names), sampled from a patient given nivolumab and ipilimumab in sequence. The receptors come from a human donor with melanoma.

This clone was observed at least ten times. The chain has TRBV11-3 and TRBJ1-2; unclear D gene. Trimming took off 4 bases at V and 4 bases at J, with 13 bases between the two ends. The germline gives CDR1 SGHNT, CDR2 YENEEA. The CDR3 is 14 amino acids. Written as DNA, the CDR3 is TGTGCCAGCAGCTCTACTGAGTTGAGCTATGGCTACACCTTC. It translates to CASSSTELSYGYTF.

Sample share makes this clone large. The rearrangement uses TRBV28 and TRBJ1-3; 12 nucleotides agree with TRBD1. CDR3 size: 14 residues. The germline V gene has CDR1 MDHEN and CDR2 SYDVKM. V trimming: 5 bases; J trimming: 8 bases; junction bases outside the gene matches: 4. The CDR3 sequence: CASSRGQGADTIYF. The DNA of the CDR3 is TGTGCCAGCAGTCGGGGACAGGGGGCCGACACCATATATTTT.

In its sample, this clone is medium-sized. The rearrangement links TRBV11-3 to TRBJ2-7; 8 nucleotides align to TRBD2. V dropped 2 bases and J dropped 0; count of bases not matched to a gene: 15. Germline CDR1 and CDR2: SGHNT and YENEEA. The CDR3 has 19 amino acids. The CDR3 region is CASSLFPQVAGGSSYEQYF. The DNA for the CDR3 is TGTGCCAGCAGCTTATTTCCCCAGGTGGCGGGAGGAAGCTCCTACGAGCAGTACTTC. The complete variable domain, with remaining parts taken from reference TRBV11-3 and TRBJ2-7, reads EAGVVQSPRYKIIEKKQPVAFWCNPISGHNTLYWYLQNLGQGPELLIRYENEEAVDDSQLPKDRFSAERLKGVDSTLKIQPAELGDSAVYLCASSLFPQVAGGSSYEQYFGPGTRLTVT.

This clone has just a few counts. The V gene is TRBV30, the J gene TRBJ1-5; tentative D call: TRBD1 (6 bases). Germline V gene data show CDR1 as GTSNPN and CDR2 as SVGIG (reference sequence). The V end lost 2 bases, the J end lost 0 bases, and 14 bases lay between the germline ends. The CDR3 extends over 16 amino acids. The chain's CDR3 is CAWSLRGAYSNQPQHF. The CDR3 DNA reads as TGTGCCTGGAGTCTGAGGGGGGCTTATAGCAATCAGCCCCAGCATTTT.

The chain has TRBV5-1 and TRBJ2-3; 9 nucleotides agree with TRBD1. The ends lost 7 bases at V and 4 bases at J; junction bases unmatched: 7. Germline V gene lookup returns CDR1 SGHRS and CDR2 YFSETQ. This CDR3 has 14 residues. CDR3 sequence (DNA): TGCGCCAGCCGACTACAGGGGGCTCCAGATACGCAGTATTTT. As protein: CASRLQGAPDTQYF.

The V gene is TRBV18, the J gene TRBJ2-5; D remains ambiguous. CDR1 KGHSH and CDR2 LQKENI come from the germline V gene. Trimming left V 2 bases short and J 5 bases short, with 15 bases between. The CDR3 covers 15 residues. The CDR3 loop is CASSPEYLRAETQYF. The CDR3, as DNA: TGTGCCAGCTCACCAGAGTATTTAAGGGCTGAGACCCAGTACTTC.

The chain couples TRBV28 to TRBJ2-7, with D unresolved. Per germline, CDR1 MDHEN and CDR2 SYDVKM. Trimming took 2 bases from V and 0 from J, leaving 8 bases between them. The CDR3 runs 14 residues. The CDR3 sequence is CASSLGWGSYEQYF. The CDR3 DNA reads TGTGCCAGCAGTTTAGGGTGGGGCTCCTACGAGCAGTACTTC.

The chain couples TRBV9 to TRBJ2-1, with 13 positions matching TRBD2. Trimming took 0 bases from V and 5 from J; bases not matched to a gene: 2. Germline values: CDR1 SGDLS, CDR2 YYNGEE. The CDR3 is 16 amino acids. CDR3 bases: TGTGCCAGCAGCGTAGGTACTAGCGGGGGGGACAATGAGCAGTTCTTC. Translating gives CASSVGTSGGDNEQFF.

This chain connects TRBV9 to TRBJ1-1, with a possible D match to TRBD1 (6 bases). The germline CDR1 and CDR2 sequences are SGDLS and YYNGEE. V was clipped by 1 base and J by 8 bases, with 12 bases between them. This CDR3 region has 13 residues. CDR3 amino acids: CASSVRDIGEAFF. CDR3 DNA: TGTGCCAGCAGCGTAAGGGACATCGGGGAAGCTTTCTTT. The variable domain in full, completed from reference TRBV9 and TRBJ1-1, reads DSGVTQTPKHLITATGQRVTLRCSPRSGDLSVYWYQQSLDQGLQFLIQYYNGEERAKGNILERFSAQQFPDLHSELNLSSLELGDSALYFCASSVRDIGEAFFGQGTRLTVV.